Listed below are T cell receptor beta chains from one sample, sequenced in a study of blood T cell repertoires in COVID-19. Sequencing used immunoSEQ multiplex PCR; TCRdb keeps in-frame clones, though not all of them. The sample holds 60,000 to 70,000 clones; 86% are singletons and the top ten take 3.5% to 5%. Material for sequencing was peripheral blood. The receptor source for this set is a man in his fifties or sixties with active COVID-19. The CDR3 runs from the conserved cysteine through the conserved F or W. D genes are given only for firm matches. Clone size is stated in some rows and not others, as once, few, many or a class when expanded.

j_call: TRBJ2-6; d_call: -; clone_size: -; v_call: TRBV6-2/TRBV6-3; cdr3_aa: CASSGRVNSGANVLTF; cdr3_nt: TGTGCCAGCAGTGGCAGGGTGAACTCTGGGGCCAACGTCCTGACTTTC
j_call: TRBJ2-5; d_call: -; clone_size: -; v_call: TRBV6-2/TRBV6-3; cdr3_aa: CASSTAIAFLGETQYF; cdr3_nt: TGTGCCAGCAGTACCGCAATAGCGTTCCTAGGGGAGACCCAGTACTTC
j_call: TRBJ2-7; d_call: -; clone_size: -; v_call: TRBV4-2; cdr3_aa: CASSQRYRAGYYEQYF; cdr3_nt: TGTGCCAGCAGCCAAAGGTATCGAGCGGGCTACTACGAGCAGTACTTC
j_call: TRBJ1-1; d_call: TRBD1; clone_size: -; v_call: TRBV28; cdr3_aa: CASSRTGVLDTEAFF; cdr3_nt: TGTGCCAGCAGCCGGACAGGGGTTTTGGACACTGAAGCTTTCTTT
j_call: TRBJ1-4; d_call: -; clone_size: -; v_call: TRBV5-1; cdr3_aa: CASSTEGVYNEKLFF; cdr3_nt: TGCGCCAGCAGTACCGAGGGGGTCTATAATGAAAAACTGTTTTTT
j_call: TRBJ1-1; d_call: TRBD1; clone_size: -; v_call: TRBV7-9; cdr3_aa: CASSSITGTGGTEAFF; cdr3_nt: TGTGCCAGCAGCTCTATCACCGGGACAGGGGGCACTGAAGCTTTCTTT
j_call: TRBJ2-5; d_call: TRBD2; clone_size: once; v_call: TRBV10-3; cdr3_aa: CAIRPQGLAGETQYF; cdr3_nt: TGTGCCATCAGACCTCAGGGACTAGCGGGAGAGACCCAGTACTTC
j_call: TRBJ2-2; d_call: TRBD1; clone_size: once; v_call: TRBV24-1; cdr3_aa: CATAGTANTGELFF; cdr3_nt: TGTGCCACCGCCGGGACAGCCAACACCGGGGAGCTGTTTTTT
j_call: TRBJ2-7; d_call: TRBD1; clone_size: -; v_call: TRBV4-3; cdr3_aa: CASSLGTGSYEQYF; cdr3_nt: TGCGCCAGCAGCCTCGGGACAGGGTCCTACGAGCAGTACTTC
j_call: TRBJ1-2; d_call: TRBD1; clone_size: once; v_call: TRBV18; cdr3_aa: CASSQPAMTGWGGYTF; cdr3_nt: TGTGCCAGCTCGCAACCCGCCATGACAGGGTGGGGTGGCTACACCTTC
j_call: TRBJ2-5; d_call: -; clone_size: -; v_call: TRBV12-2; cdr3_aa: CASRSAPGGETQYF; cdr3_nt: TGTGCAAGTCGCTCCGCTCCTGGGGGCGAGACCCAGTACTTC
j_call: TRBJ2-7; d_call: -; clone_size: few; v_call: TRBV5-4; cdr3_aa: CASSSRGGSEQYF; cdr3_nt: TGTGCCAGCAGCTCCAGAGGTGGGAGCGAGCAGTACTTC
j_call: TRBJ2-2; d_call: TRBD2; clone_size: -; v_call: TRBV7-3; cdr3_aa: CASSLSGGHEELFF; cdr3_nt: TGTGCCAGCAGCTTATCGGGGGGGCATGAGGAGCTGTTTTTT
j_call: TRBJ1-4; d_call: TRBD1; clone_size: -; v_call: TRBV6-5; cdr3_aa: CASRTGTGGGEKLFF; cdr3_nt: TGTGCCAGCAGAACGGGGACAGGGGGAGGGGAAAAACTGTTTTTT
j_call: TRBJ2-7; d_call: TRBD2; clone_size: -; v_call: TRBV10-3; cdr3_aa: CAISTSGPEYVQYF; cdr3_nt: TGTGCCATCAGTACTAGCGGGCCGGAGTACGTGCAGTACTTC
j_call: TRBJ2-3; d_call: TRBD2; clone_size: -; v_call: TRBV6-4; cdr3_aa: CASSGGRDTDTQYF; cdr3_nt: TGTGCCAGCAGTGGCGGGAGGGACACAGATACGCAGTATTTT
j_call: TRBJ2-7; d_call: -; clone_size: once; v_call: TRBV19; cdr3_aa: CASSDRKFPPYEQYF; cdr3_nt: TGTGCCAGTAGCGATAGAAAATTCCCTCCCTACGAGCAGTACTTC
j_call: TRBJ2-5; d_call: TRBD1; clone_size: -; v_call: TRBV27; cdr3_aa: CASSPGTGWVGETQYF; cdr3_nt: TGTGCCAGCAGTCCCGGGACAGGGTGGGTCGGGGAGACCCAGTACTTC
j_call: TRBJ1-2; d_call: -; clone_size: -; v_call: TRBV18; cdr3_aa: CASSPTEYYGYTF; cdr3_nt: TGTGCCAGCTCACCGACAGAATACTATGGCTACACCTTC
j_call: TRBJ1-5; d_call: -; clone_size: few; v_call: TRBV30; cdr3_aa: CAWSPRRANQPQHF; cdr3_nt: TGTGCCTGGAGTCCCAGGAGGGCGAATCAGCCCCAGCATTTT
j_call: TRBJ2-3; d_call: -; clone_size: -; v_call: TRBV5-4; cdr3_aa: CASSFNSHGADTQYF; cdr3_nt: TGTGCCAGCAGCTTTAATAGCCACGGGGCAGATACGCAGTATTTT
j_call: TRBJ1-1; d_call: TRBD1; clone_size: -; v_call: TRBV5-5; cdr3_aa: CASSPVGTGLSEAFF; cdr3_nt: TGTGCCAGCAGCCCCGTGGGGACAGGTCTTAGTGAAGCTTTCTTT
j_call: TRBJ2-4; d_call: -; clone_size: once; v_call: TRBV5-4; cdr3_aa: CASSLIGGDIQYF; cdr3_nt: TGTGCCAGCAGCTTGATAGGGGGAGACATTCAGTACTTC
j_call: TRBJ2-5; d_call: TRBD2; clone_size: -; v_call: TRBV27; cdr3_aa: CASRKAGGYETQYF; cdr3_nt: TGTGCCAGCAGGAAAGCGGGAGGGTATGAGACCCAGTACTTC
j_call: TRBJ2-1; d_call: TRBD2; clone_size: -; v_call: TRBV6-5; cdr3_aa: CASRRGFRSYNEQFF; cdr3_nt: TGTGCCAGCAGGCGGGGGTTCCGCTCCTACAATGAGCAGTTCTTC
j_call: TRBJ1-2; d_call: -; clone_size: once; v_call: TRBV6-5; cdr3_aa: CASSYRETNYGYTF; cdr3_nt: TGTGCCAGCAGTTACCGGGAAACTAACTATGGCTACACCTTC
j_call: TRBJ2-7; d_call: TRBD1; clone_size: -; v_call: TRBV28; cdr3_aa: CASTIGQGRYEQYF; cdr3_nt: TGTGCCAGCACTATTGGACAGGGACGCTACGAGCAGTACTTC
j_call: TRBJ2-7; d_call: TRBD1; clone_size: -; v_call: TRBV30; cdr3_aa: CAWSKGQETYEQYF; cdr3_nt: TGTGCCTGGAGTAAGGGACAGGAGACCTACGAGCAGTACTTC
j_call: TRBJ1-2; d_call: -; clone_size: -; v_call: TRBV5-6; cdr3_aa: CASSLQRANYGYTF; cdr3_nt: TGTGCCAGCAGCTTGCAAAGAGCTAACTATGGCTACACCTTC
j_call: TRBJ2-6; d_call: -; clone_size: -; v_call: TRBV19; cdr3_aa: CASRRQVSSGANVLTF; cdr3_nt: TGTGCCAGTAGGAGACAGGTGTCCTCTGGGGCCAACGTCCTGACTTTC
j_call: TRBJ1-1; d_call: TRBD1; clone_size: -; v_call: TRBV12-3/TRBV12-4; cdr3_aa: CASRDGQGEAFF; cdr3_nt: TGTGCCAGCAGGGATGGACAGGGGGAAGCTTTCTTT
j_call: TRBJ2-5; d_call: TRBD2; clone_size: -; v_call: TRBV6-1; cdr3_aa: CASSDTSGSLQETQYF; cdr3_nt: TGTGCCAGCAGTGATACAAGCGGGAGCCTCCAAGAGACCCAGTACTTC
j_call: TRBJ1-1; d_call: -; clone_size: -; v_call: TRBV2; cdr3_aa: CASHLMNTEAFF; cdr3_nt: TGTGCCAGCCACTTGATGAACACTGAAGCTTTCTTT
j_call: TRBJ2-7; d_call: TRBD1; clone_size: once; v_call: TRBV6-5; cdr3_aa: CASNGQGSYEQYF; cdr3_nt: TGTGCCAGCAATGGACAGGGCTCCTACGAGCAGTACTTC
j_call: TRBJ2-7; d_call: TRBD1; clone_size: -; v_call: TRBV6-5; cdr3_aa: CASSLRTGFGYEQYF; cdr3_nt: TGTGCCAGCAGTCTTAGGACAGGGTTCGGCTACGAGCAGTACTTC
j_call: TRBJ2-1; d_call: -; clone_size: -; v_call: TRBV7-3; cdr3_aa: CASSAGDPAEKQFF; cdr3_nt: TGTGCCAGCAGCGCTGGGGATCCAGCGGAGAAGCAGTTCTTC
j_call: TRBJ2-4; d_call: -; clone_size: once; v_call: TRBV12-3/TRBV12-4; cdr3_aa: CASRGAQFISDF; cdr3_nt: TGTGCCAGCAGGGGGGCCCAATTCATCTCGGACTTC
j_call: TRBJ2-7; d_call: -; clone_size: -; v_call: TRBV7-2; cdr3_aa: CASSEGYAVEQYF; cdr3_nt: TGTGCCAGCAGCGAGGGATACGCCGTCGAGCAGTACTTC
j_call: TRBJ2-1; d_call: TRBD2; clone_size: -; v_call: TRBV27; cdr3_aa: CASSWGLAGVGEQFF; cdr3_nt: TGTGCCAGCAGTTGGGGACTAGCGGGAGTAGGCGAGCAGTTCTTC
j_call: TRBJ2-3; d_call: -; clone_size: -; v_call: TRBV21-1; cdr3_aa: CASSNRDRGHTWTDTQYF; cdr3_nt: TGTGCCAGCAGCAACCGGGACAGGGGGCATACGTGGACAGATACGCAGTATTTT
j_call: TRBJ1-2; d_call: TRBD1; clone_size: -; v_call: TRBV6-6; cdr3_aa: CASSDNDRGPWGYTF; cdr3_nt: TGTGCCAGCAGTGACAACGACAGGGGGCCTTGGGGCTACACCTTC